This T cell receptor beta chain appears in the sequencing data of a study of Graves' ophthalmopathy and Graves' hyperthyroidism. Of note for this clonotype: A much larger clone differs from this one at a single base, so this may be a read error.

RNA transcripts were the template, and TCR beta CDR3 regions were amplified from them. The first-round RT-PCR employed HTBI primers together with the Qiagen OneStep RT-PCR kit. A multiplex PCR was then performed as the second round. MiXCR, applied by TCRdb to the multiplex PCR reads, yields one record per CDR3 protein. This sample has about 500,000 distinct CDR3 sequences, with approximately 35% found just once. CDR1 is MGHRA, CDR2 YSYEKL, per germline. V was shortened by 0 bases and J by 3 bases, with 11 bases between the two germline ends. The CDR3 is made up of 15 amino acids. The receptor comes from an adult man with Graves' hyperthyroidism. V gene TRBV4-1 combines with J gene TRBJ2-5; TRBD1 is a possible D gene (6 bases). The sequenced sample was peripheral blood or thyroid tissue (not recorded which). The DNA of the CDR3 is TGCGCCAGCAGCCAAGAAGCAGGGGAGAAAGAGACCCAGTACTTC. It specifies CASSQEAGEKETQYF.